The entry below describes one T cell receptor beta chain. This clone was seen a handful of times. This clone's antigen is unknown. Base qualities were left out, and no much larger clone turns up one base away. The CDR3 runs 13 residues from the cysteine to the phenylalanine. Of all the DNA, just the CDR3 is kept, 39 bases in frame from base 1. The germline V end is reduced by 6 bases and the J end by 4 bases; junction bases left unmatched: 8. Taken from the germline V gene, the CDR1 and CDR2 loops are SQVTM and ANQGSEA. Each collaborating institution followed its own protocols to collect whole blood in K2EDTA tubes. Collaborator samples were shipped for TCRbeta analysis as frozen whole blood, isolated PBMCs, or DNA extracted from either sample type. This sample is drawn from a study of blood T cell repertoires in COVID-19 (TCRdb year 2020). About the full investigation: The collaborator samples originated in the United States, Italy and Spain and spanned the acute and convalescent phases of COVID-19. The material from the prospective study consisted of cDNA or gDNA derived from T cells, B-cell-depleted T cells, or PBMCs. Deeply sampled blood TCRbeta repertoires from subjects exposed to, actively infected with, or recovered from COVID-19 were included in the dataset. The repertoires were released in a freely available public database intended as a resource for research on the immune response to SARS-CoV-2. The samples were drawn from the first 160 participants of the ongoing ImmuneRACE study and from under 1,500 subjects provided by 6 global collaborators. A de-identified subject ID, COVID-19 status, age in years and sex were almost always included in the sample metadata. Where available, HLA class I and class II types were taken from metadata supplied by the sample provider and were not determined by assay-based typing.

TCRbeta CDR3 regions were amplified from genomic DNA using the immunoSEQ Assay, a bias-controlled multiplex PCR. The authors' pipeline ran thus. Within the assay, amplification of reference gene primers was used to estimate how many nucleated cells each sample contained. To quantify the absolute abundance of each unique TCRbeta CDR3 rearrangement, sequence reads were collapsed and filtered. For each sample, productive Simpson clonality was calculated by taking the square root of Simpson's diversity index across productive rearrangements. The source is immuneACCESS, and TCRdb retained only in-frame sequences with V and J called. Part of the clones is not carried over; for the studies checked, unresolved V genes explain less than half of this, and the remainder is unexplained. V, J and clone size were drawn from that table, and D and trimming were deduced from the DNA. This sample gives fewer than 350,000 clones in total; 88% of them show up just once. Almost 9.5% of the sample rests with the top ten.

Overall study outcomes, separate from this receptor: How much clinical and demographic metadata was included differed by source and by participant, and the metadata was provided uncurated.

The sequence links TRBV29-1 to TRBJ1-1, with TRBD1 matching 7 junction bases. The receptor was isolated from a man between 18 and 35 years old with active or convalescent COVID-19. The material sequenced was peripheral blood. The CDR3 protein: CSVPGQTTTEAFF. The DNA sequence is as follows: TGCAGCGTGCCGGGACAGACGACCACTGAAGCTTTCTTT.